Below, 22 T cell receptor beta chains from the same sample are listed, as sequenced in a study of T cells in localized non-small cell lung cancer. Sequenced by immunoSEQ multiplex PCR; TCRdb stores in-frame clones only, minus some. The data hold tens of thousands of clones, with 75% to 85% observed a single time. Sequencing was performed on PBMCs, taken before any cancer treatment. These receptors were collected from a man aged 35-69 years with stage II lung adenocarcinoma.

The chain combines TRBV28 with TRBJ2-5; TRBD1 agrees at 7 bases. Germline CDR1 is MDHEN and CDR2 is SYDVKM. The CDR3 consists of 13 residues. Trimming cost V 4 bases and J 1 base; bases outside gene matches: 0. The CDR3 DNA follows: TGTGCCAGCAGTTCAGGGGGCCAAGAGACCCAGTACTTC. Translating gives CASSSGGQETQYF.

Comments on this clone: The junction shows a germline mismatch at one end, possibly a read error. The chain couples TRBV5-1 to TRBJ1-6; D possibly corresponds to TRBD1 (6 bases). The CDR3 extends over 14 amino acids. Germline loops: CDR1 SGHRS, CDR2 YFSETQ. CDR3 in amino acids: CASGLEGGRSPLHF. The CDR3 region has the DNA TGCGCCAGCGGCTTGGAGGGGGGCCGATCACCCCTCCACTTT.

The CDR3 loop is CASSYSGTGYNQPQHF. In DNA form, the CDR3 reads TGTGCCAGCAGTTACTCCGGGACAGGTTATAATCAGCCCCAGCATTTT. This sequence joins TRBV6-6 and TRBJ1-5; 8 bases align to TRBD1. J gave up 4 bases and V 0 bases, and 5 bases lay outside the gene matches. This CDR3 is built from 16 residues. Germline values: CDR1 MNHNY, CDR2 SVGAGI (reference sequence).

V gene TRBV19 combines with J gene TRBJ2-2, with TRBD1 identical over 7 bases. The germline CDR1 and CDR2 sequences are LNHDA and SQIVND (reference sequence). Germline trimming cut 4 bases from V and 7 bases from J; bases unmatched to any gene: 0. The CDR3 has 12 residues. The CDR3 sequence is CASSRQGGELFF. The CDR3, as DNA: TGTGCCAGTAGTAGACAGGGCGGGGAGCTGTTTTTT.

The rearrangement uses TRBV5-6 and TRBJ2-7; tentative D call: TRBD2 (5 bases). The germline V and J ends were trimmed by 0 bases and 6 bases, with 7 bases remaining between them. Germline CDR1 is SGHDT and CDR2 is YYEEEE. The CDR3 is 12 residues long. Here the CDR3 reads CASSLGLPEQYF. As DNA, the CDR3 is TGTGCCAGCAGCTTGGGACTACCCGAGCAGTACTTC.

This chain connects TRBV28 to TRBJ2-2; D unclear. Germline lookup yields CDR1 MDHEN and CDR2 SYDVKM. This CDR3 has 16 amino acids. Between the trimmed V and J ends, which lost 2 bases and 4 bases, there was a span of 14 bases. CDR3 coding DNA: TGTGCCAGCAGTTTAGGCCAGAAAAGGGCCACCGGGGAGCTGTTTTTT. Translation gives CASSLGQKRATGELFF.

The chain's CDR3 is CASRSGETYNEQFF. In DNA, the CDR3 is TGTGCCAGCAGGTCGGGAGAAACGTACAATGAGCAGTTCTTC. The rearrangement links TRBV28 to TRBJ2-1; a weak D match, TRBD2 (6 bases). Germline V lookup: CDR1 MDHEN, CDR2 SYDVKM. Trimming took off 6 bases at V and 4 bases at J, with 13 bases between the two ends. CDR3 length: 14 amino acids.

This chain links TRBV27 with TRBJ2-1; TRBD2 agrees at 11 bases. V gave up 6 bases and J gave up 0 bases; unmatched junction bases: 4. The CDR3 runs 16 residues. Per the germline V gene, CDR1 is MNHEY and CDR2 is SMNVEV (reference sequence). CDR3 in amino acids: CASSRGTSGSYNEQFF. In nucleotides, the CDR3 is TGTGCCAGCAGCCGTGGGACTAGCGGCTCCTACAATGAGCAGTTCTTC.

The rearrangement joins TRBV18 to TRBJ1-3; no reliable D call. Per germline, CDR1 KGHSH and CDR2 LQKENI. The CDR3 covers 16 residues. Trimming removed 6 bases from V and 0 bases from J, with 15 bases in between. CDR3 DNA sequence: TGTGCCAGCTCCCTGACCACCGTCGGCTCTGGAAACACCATATATTTT. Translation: CASSLTTVGSGNTIYF.

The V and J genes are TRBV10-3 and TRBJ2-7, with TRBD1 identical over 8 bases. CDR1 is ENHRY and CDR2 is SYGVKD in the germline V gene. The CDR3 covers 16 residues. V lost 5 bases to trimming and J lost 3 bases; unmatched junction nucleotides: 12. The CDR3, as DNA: TGTGCCATCAGTCGGACAGGGACAGACTTATACTACGAGCAGTACTTC. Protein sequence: CAISRTGTDLYYEQYF.

CDR3 DNA sequence: TGCAGCTCGCGACTCTTCGATGAGCAGTTCTTC. Translating it yields CSSRLFDEQFF. The gene calls are TRBV29-1 and TRBJ2-1; no reliable D call. Germline CDR1 reads SQVTM; CDR2 reads ANQGSEA. V gave up 8 bases and J gave up 8 bases, with 13 bases separating them. This CDR3 has 11 residues.

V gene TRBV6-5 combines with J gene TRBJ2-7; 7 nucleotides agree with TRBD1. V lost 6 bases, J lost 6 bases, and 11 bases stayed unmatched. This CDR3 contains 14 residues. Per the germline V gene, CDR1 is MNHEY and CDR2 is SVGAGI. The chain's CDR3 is CASSPGQISGEQYF. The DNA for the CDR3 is TGTGCCAGCAGCCCGGGACAGATATCTGGCGAGCAGTACTTC.

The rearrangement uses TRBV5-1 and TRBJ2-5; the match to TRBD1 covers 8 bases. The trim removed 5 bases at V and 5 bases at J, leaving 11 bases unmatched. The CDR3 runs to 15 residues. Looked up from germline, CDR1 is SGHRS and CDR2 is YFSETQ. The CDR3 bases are TGCGCCAGCAGACCCTCAGGGGGCAACTCGGAGACCCAGTACTTC. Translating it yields CASRPSGGNSETQYF.

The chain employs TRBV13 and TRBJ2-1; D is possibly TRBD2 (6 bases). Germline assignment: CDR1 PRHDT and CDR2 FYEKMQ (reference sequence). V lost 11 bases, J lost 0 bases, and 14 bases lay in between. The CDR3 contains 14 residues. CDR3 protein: CALQRASSYNEQFF. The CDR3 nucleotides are TGTGCCTTACAGCGGGCTAGCTCCTACAATGAGCAGTTCTTC.

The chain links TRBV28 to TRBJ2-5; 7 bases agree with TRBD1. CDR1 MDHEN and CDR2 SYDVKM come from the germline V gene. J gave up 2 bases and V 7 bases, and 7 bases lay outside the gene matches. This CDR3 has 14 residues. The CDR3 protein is CASTPLTGQETQYF. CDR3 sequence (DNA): TGTGCCAGCACCCCCCTGACAGGGCAAGAGACCCAGTACTTC.

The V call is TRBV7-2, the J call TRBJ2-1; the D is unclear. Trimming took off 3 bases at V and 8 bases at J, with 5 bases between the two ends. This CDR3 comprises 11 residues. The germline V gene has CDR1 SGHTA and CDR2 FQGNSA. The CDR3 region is CASSFSYEQFF. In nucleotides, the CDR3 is TGTGCCAGCAGCTTTAGCTATGAGCAGTTCTTC.

CDR3 residues: CASSMFSGSQPQHF. DNA of the CDR3: TGTGCCAGTAGTATGTTCTCGGGGTCTCAGCCCCAGCATTTT. The chain has TRBV19 and TRBJ1-5; D is unclear. The CDR3 covers 14 residues. The V end was cut by 3 bases, the J end by 6 bases, with 12 bases between. Germline V gives CDR1 LNHDA, CDR2 SQIVND (reference sequence).

The CDR3 DNA is TGTGCCAGCAGTGAGCAATCGACAAAGTATTCCTACGAGCAGTACTTC. Residues: CASSEQSTKYSYEQYF. The V and J genes are TRBV6-1 and TRBJ2-7; no definite D call. This CDR3 has 16 amino acids. Trimming removed 3 bases from V and 1 base from J, with 16 bases in between. The germline gives CDR1 MNHNS, CDR2 SASEGT.

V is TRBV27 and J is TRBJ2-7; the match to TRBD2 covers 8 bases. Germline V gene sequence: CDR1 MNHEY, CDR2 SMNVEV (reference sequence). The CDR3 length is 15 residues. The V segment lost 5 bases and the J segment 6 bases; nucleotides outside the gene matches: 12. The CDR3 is CASSTLLAGHGEQYF. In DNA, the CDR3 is TGTGCCAGCAGTACCCTCCTAGCGGGCCATGGCGAGCAGTACTTC.

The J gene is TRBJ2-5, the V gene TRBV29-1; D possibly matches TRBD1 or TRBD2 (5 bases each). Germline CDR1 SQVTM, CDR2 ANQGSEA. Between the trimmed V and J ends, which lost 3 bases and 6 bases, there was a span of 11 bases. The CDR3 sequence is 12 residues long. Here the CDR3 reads CSVEEGTKTQYF. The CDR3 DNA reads TGCAGCGTTGAGGAAGGGACGAAGACCCAGTACTTC.

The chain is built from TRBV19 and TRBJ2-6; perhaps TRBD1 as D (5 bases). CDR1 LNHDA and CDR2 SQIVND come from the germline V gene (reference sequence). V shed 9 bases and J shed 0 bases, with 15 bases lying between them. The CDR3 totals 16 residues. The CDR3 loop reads CASNPSRGSGANVLTF. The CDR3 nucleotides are TGTGCCAGCAATCCCAGTAGGGGCTCTGGGGCCAACGTCCTGACTTTC.

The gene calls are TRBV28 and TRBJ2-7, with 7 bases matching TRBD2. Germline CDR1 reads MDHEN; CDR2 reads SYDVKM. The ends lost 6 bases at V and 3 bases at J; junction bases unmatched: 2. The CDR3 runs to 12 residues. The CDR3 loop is CASRTSSYEQYF. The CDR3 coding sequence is TGTGCCAGCAGGACTAGCAGCTACGAGCAGTACTTC.